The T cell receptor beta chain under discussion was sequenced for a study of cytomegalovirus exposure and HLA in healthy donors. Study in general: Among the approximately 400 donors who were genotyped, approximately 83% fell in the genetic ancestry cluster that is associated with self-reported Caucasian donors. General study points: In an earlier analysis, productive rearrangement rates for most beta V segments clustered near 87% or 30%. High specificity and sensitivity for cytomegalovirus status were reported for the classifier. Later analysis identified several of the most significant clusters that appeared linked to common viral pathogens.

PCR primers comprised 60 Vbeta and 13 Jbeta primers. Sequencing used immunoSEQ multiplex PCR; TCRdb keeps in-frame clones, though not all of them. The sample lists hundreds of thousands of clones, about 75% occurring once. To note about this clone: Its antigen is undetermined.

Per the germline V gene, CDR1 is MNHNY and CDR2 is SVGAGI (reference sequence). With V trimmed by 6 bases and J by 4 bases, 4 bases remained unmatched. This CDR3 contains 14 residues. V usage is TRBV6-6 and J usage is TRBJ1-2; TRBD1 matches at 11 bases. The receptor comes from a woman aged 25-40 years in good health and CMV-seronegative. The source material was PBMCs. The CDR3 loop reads CASRGGTGGYGYTF. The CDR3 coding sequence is TGTGCCAGCAGGGGGGGGACAGGGGGCTATGGCTACACCTTC.